The 8 T cell receptor beta chains below come from one sample, sequenced in a study of prognosis after radiotherapy for stage I lung cancer. The genomic DNA TCR beta CDR3 region underwent two rounds of multiplex PCR. The first round of PCR was done with primers that matched each TRBV and TRBJ gene. TCRdb recomputed calls from the multiplex PCR reads with MiXCR, one row per CDR3 protein. The sample lists fewer than 15,000 distinct CDR3 sequences, about 46% seen once, with roughly a quarter in the top ten. Specimen: PBMCs, collected before or after stereotactic body radiation therapy (not recorded which). Every receptor here comes from a donor over 45 with non-small cell lung cancer.

This clonotype was counted ten times or more. The chain employs TRBV3-1 and TRBJ2-3; D gene unclear. This CDR3 contains 12 residues. With 3 bases removed from V and 3 bases from J, the gap between germline ends came to 4 bases. Per germline, CDR1 LGHDT and CDR2 YNNKEL (reference sequence). The CDR3 DNA is TGTGCCAGCAGCCATCAGACAGATACGCAGTATTTT. Residues: CASSHQTDTQYF.

There are many counts of this clonotype. A read error is likely here: a far larger clone is one base away. The rearrangement links TRBV5-1 to TRBJ2-5; 7 nucleotides agree with TRBD2. Matching the DNA end better, TRBJ2-1 makes the J call doubtful. Germline CDR1 and CDR2: SGHRS and YFSETQ. The CDR3 is 15 residues long. DNA for the CDR3: TGCGCCAACAGCGTCTCTAGCGGATCCCTCTCTGAGCAGTTCTTC. This translates into CANSVSSGSLSEQFF.

The rearrangement uses TRBV6-9 and TRBJ1-5; no reliable D call. The V end was cut by 3 bases, the J end by 5 bases, with 5 bases between. Germline lookup yields CDR1 MNHGY and CDR2 SVAAGI. There are 12 residues in the CDR3. Here the CDR3 reads CASSYGDQPQHF. Here the CDR3 DNA reads TGTGCCAGCAGTTACGGGGATCAGCCCCAGCATTTT.

This clonotype was seen ten or more times. The chain recombines TRBV25-1 with TRBJ2-7, with TRBD1 identical over 12 bases. The germline CDR1 and CDR2 sequences are MGHDK and SYGVNS. Losses at the gene ends were 3 bases for V and 7 bases for J; bases not matched to a gene: 7. CDR3 length: 15 amino acids. CDR3 region: CASSDRDRGRGEQYF. CDR3 nucleotides: TGTGCCAGCAGTGACCGGGACAGGGGGCGTGGGGAGCAGTACTTC.

In regard to this clonotype: The CDR3 end shows no conserved phenylalanine or tryptophan, and so a read error is likely. The genes are TRBV19 and TRBJ2-5; 9 positions agree with TRBD1. Losses at the gene ends were 8 bases for V and 4 bases for J; bases not matched to a gene: 14. CDR1 LNHDA and CDR2 SQIVND come from the germline V gene (reference sequence). The CDR3 has 16 residues. CDR3 amino acids: CASGPPGTGFVETQYL. For the CDR3, the DNA is TGTGCCAGTGGTCCACCGGGGACAGGGTTCGTAGAGACCCAGTACCTC.

Note on this clonotype: The junction and the germline gene differ at one end; a read error may be behind it. The genes are TRBV6-9 and TRBJ2-7, with D perhaps matching TRBD2 (7 bases). There are 16 residues in the CDR3. The germline gives CDR1 MNHGY, CDR2 SVAAGI. The CDR3 DNA reads as TGTGCCAGCAGTTACCGTGGGAGGGACAACACCTACGGGCAGTACTTC. Protein sequence: CASSYRGRDNTYGQYF.

This clonotype has ten or more counts. A much larger clone differs from this one at a single base, so this may be a read error. The conserved phenylalanine or tryptophan is not found at the CDR3 terminus, so this likely reflects a read error. The chain employs TRBV10-2 and TRBJ1-6; TRBD1 aligns across 7 bases. The CDR3 has 16 residues. Germline CDR1 is WSHSY and CDR2 is SAAADI. The V segment lost 4 bases and the J segment 7 bases; nucleotides outside the gene matches: 10. The CDR3 reads CASSADPGTANSPLHY. CDR3 bases: TGCGCCAGCAGTGCAGACCCCGGGACAGCCAATTCACCCCTCCACTAT.

In this sample, this clonotype turned up many times. The gene calls are TRBV10-3 and TRBJ1-2; the D is unclear. CDR1 ENHRY and CDR2 SYGVKD come from the germline V gene. Trimming stripped 0 bases from V and 4 bases from J, with 9 bases between. The CDR3 sequence is 14 residues long. The CDR3 DNA sequence: TGTGCCATCAGTGAGTCGGACGGGGTCTATGGCTACACCTTC. Its translation: CAISESDGVYGYTF.